This entry features one T cell receptor beta chain sequence. The data were taken from a study of blood T cell repertoires in COVID-19. The overall study: Samples came from the United States, Italy and Spain, spanning acute and convalescent COVID-19. Nucleic acid was either cDNA or gDNA, and it came from T cells, B-cell-depleted T cells, or PBMCs.

Produced via immunoSEQ multiplex PCR; TCRdb's table is partial and in-frame only. The sample carries 100,000 to 150,000 clones, about 93% recorded once. Seattle's enrolled individuals joined amid active infection and were then monitored longitudinally. The sequence was collected from a man in his fifties with COVID-19, enrolled during active disease. Sequencing was carried out using peripheral blood.

CDR3 in amino acids: CSVGGLGRASTGELFF. Written as DNA, the CDR3 is TGCAGCGTTGGGGGTTTGGGCAGGGCTTCCACCGGGGAGCTGTTTTTT. The gene calls are TRBV29-1 and TRBJ2-2; tentatively, D is TRBD1 (5 bases). Trimming stripped 4 bases from V and 4 bases from J, with 19 bases between. Germline V gene data show CDR1 as SQVTM and CDR2 as ANQGSEA. This CDR3 has 16 amino acids.